Listed below are T cell receptor beta chains from one sample, sequenced in a study of blood T cell repertoires in COVID-19. The assay was immunoSEQ multiplex PCR, and TCRdb's table has in-frame clones only and misses some. The top ten hold less than 45% of the sample, which has 75,000 to 85,000 clones, roughly 85% seen once. The sample taken for sequencing was peripheral blood. The receptors derive from a human donor in a cohort sampled during active COVID-19. Each CDR3 is given without its conserved first and last residue.

v_call	j_call	cdr3_aa
TRBV5-1	TRBJ1-2	ASSLAGQANYGYT
TRBV7-2	TRBJ1-2	ASSLLRANYGYT
TRBV2	TRBJ2-5	ASSENSGGAKTQY
TRBV18	TRBJ1-1	ASSPGTGSEAF
TRBV18	TRBJ2-3	ASSPPVVSDTQY
TRBV18	TRBJ2-2	ASSSWPTGELF
TRBV5-1	TRBJ2-1	ASSLGSSGSGNEQF
TRBV19	TRBJ1-2	ASSANRAELNYGYT
TRBV11-3	TRBJ1-1	ASSPGPGQREAF
TRBV15	TRBJ1-3	ATSRVGDTGPSGNTIY
TRBV6-5	TRBJ2-2	ASSIFREVGELF
TRBV3-1/TRBV3-2	TRBJ1-1	ASSQSGVEAF
TRBV6-5	TRBJ1-5	ASSSTAGGHQPQH
TRBV5-6	TRBJ1-1	ASSLDGKWSTEAF
TRBV9	TRBJ1-5	ASSAGGAGPPQPQH
TRBV14	TRBJ2-3	ASSQALTSTDTQY
TRBV11-2	TRBJ2-2	ASSFLAGASGELF
TRBV25-1	TRBJ1-2	ASSPPGTDLVLGYT
TRBV5-5	TRBJ1-1	ASSPGSSNTEAF
TRBV6-1	TRBJ2-7	ASSEQRDYEQY
TRBV2	TRBJ2-2	ASSERAGFAGELF
TRBV28	TRBJ2-7	ASSGTGQYYEQY
TRBV20-1	TRBJ2-3	SASTGTDTQY
TRBV7-2	TRBJ2-3	ASSLGLGVADTQY
TRBV6-5	TRBJ2-1	ASRGRAYNEQF
TRBV16	TRBJ1-3	ASRSGLAGNTIY
TRBV5-1	TRBJ2-2	ASSRTGGGTGELF
TRBV13	TRBJ2-5	ASSQYGTAQETQY
TRBV18	TRBJ2-7	ASSPSLAGGIYEQY
TRBV23-1	TRBJ1-5	ASSQSRDINSNQPQH
TRBV27	TRBJ2-7	ASSPESSGNYEQY
TRBV20-1	TRBJ2-7	SASTASYEQY
TRBV2	TRBJ1-4	ASSDGSGEEKLF
TRBV19	TRBJ1-1	ASTQSGNTEAF
TRBV10-3	TRBJ2-3	ASGQPGTQY
TRBV4-2	TRBJ2-7	ASSPGTGELYEQY
TRBV6-5	TRBJ2-3	ASSSSRGTDTQY
TRBV12-5	TRBJ2-5	ASGLGTGKETQY
TRBV18	TRBJ2-3	ASSPDRQTDTQY
TRBV27	TRBJ2-3	ASSMKPGATDTQY
TRBV10-3	TRBJ1-6	AIAGQGPQNYNSPLH